These 29 T cell receptor beta chains originate from one sample sequenced in a study of long-term antiretroviral therapy in people with HIV. Run at survey level, the immunoSEQ assay was version v3.0. TCRdb's table, derived via immunoSEQ multiplex PCR, lists solely in-frame clones and lacks some. The table includes 20,000 to 25,000 clones, under 85% detected once. The sequences come from unsorted PBMCs, collected 1.1 years before starting antiretroviral therapy. These receptors were taken from a woman between 40 and 50 years old with HIV.

CDR3 coding DNA: TGTGCCAGCAGCTTACCGGAGAAGCGGGTAGGTTTCGACAATGAGCAGTTCTTC. Amino acid sequence: CASSLPEKRVGFDNEQFF. The gene calls are TRBV7-9 and TRBJ2-1; D might be TRBD2 (6 bases). The CDR3 runs 18 residues. With 2 bases removed from V and 5 bases from J, the gap between germline ends came to 22 bases. Germline V gene data show CDR1 as SEHNR and CDR2 as FQNEAQ (reference sequence). Looking up the rest from reference TRBV7-9 and TRBJ2-1 gives the full variable domain: DTGVSQNPRHKITKRGQNVTFRCDPISEHNRLYWYRQTLGQGPEFLTYFQNEAQLEKSRLLSDRFSAERPKGSFSTLEIQRTEQGDSAMYLCASSLPEKRVGFDNEQFFGPGTRLTVL.

The chain links TRBV29-1 to TRBJ1-2; D is uncertain. Germline CDR1 reads SQVTM; CDR2 reads ANQGSEA. The CDR3 has 12 amino acids. CDR3 region: CTPTIGYYGYTF. The CDR3 DNA is TGCACCCCGACCATCGGGTACTATGGCTACACCTTC.

The chain has TRBV30 and TRBJ2-7; D possibly uses TRBD1 or TRBD2 (5 bases each). CDR3 length: 13 amino acids. Germline V gene data show CDR1 as GTSNPN and CDR2 as SVGIG (reference sequence). Trimming pared 7 bases from V and 1 base from J, leaving 14 bases between. The CDR3, as DNA: TGTGCCTCTCGGGGCGACCCATCCTACGAGCAGTACTTC. The encoded protein is CASRGDPSYEQYF.

The J gene is TRBJ2-5, the V gene TRBV5-1; 10 nucleotides agree with TRBD1. There are 15 residues in the CDR3. J gave up 5 bases and V 0 bases, and 4 bases lay outside the gene matches. CDR1 and CDR2 from the germline V gene are SGHRS and YFSETQ. The CDR3 spells CASSLAATGGETQYF. DNA for the CDR3: TGCGCCAGCAGCTTGGCGGCGACAGGGGGCGAGACCCAGTACTTC.

This chain connects TRBV27 to TRBJ2-6; 7 bases match TRBD1. The V and J ends lost 5 bases and 2 bases, in that order; junction bases with no gene match: 6. The germline V gene encodes CDR1 MNHEY and CDR2 SMNVEV (reference sequence). This CDR3 has 16 residues. The CDR3 reads CASSPTGFTGANVLTF. Written as DNA, the CDR3 is TGTGCCAGCAGTCCGACAGGGTTCACTGGGGCCAACGTCCTGACTTTC. The whole variable domain, remainder taken from reference TRBV27 and TRBJ2-6, is EAQVTQNPRYLITVTGKKLTVTCSQNMNHEYMSWYRQDPGLGLRQIYYSMNVEVTDKGDVPEGYKVSRKEKRNFPLILESPSPNQTSLYFCASSPTGFTGANVLTFGAGSRLTVL.

The rearrangement uses TRBV4-2 and TRBJ1-2, with D perhaps TRBD1 (6 bases). This CDR3 region has 16 residues. V was clipped by 2 bases and J by 0 bases, with 13 bases between them. The germline V gene encodes CDR1 LGHNA and CDR2 YNFKEQ. The CDR3 coding sequence is TGTGCCAGCAGCCAACCCCGGACAGACCCTAACTATGGCTACACCTTC. Amino acid sequence: CASSQPRTDPNYGYTF.

V usage is TRBV7-6 and J usage is TRBJ2-3, with TRBD2 identical over 10 bases. With 5 bases clipped from V and 2 bases from J, the junction kept 4 bases outside the gene matches. The length of the CDR3 is 15 residues. Germline loops: CDR1 SGHVS, CDR2 FNYEAQ. This chain's CDR3 is CASSHLAGDTDTQYF. The CDR3 DNA follows: TGTGCCAGCAGCCACCTAGCGGGAGACACAGATACGCAGTATTTT.

V and J are TRBV5-1 and TRBJ2-3, with D perhaps TRBD2 (6 bases). This CDR3 contains 14 residues. Germline CDR1 reads SGHRS; CDR2 reads YFSETQ. V lost 2 bases, J lost 4 bases, and 11 bases lay in between. In DNA, the CDR3 is TGCGCCAGCAGCTTCAGGGAGGCAGCAGATACGCAGTATTTT. Translated: CASSFREAADTQYF.

The V and J genes are TRBV5-4 and TRBJ2-3, with 10 bases identical to TRBD1. V lost 0 bases, J lost 0 bases, and 10 bases stayed unmatched. The CDR3 consists of 19 residues. From germline, CDR1 is SGHNT and CDR2 YYREEE (reference sequence). In DNA, the CDR3 is TGTGCCAGCAGCTTGGGGTTTCGGGACAGGGGTTCCAGCACAGATACGCAGTATTTT. As protein: CASSLGFRDRGSSTDTQYF.

This rearrangement joins TRBV27 to TRBJ1-2; D is possibly TRBD1 (5 bases). The CDR3 spans 15 residues. V gave up 4 bases and J gave up 6 bases, with 18 bases separating them. CDR1 MNHEY and CDR2 SMNVEV come from the germline V gene (reference sequence). DNA of the CDR3: TGTGCCAGCAGTTCAACAGCTGGGACTCGAGATGGCTACACCTTC. Protein product: CASSSTAGTRDGYTF.

The chain has TRBV27 and TRBJ1-5; TRBD1 is a possible D gene (6 bases). The CDR3 has 13 residues. The ends were cut back, 4 bases at V and 6 bases at J, with 10 bases in the middle. Germline lookup yields CDR1 MNHEY and CDR2 SMNVEV (reference sequence). CDR3 sequence: CASSWTVGQPQHF. CDR3 in DNA: TGTGCCAGCAGTTGGACAGTAGGTCAGCCCCAGCATTTT.

This clone has just one count. The V call is TRBV10-3, the J call TRBJ1-2; the D is unclear. Per germline, CDR1 ENHRY and CDR2 SYGVKD. The V and J ends lost 7 bases and 4 bases respectively, with 7 bases between them. This CDR3 is 11 amino acids long. CDR3 in amino acids: CAIKQSYGYTF. The CDR3 DNA follows: TGTGCCATCAAGCAGTCCTATGGCTACACCTTC.

This clone has more than one count but fewer than ten. The chain combines TRBV29-1 with TRBJ2-7, with D possibly matching TRBD2 (6 bases). Per germline, CDR1 SQVTM and CDR2 ANQGSEA. The CDR3 loop spans 13 amino acids. Trimming removed 4 bases at V and 3 bases at J, with 13 bases between. The CDR3 nucleotides are TGCAGCGTTGGGCGGGACTGGGGCTACGAGCAGTACTTC. Its protein is CSVGRDWGYEQYF.

The genes are TRBV19 and TRBJ1-1, with D tentatively TRBD1 (5 bases). With 1 base removed from V and 5 bases from J, the gap between germline ends came to 14 bases. Germline CDR1 reads LNHDA; CDR2 reads SQIVND (reference sequence). The CDR3 runs 15 residues. The CDR3 DNA is TGTGCCAGTAGTATAGCAGTCACAGGTGATACTGAAGCTTTCTTT. Protein: CASSIAVTGDTEAFF.

This chain uses TRBV11-2 with TRBJ1-2; a possible D gene is TRBD1 (5 bases). The CDR3 contains 16 residues. The V end lost 3 bases, the J end lost 6 bases, and 20 bases lay between the germline ends. Per germline, CDR1 SGHAT and CDR2 FQNNGV. For the CDR3, the DNA is TGTGCCAGCAGCTTTTGGGAGACTTCGGGGCGGGATGGCTACACCTTC. Translating it yields CASSFWETSGRDGYTF.

The rearrangement joins TRBV5-8 to TRBJ1-3, with TRBD1 matching 8 bases. With 6 bases clipped from V and 4 bases from J, the junction kept 12 bases outside the gene matches. The germline V gene has CDR1 SGHTS and CDR2 YDEGEE. The CDR3 runs to 16 residues. This CDR3 reads CASKRTQGALGNTIYF. Here the CDR3 DNA reads TGTGCCAGCAAAAGGACGCAGGGGGCGCTCGGAAACACCATATATTTT.

This clone is a singleton in its sample. This chain connects TRBV6-5 to TRBJ2-3; D gene uncertain. Trimming shortened V by 8 bases and J by 0 bases, and 9 bases separated the two germline ends. The CDR3 totals 13 residues. CDR1 and CDR2 from the germline V gene are MNHEY and SVGAGI. CDR3 nucleotides: TGTGCCAGCCAGACTCCGAGCACAGATACGCAGTATTTT. This translates into CASQTPSTDTQYF.

This clone is medium-sized (0.01 to 0.1%) within its sample. Other DNA sequences in the same sample also yield this CDR3. J is TRBJ2-3 and V is TRBV19; no definite D call. Germline V gene lookup returns CDR1 LNHDA and CDR2 SQIVND (reference sequence). The CDR3 runs to 10 residues. The V end lost 9 bases, the J end lost 5 bases, and 6 bases lay between the germline ends. CDR3 amino acids: CASHGDTQYF. The CDR3 coding sequence is TGTGCCAGCCACGGAGATACGCAGTATTTT.

The chain uses TRBV2 and TRBJ2-5, with TRBD2 matching over 7 bases. Germline values: CDR1 SNHLY, CDR2 FYNNEI. The CDR3 is made up of 13 amino acids. J was trimmed by 5 bases and V by 3 bases; bases with no gene match: 3. This chain's CDR3 is CASSDSGQETQYF. As DNA, the CDR3 is TGTGCCAGCAGTGATAGCGGGCAGGAGACCCAGTACTTC.

Only a few counts were recorded for this clone. This sequence joins TRBV6-5 and TRBJ1-2; no firm D call. V lost 6 bases, J lost 8 bases, and 13 bases lay in between. The CDR3 runs 12 residues. In germline, CDR1 is MNHEY, CDR2 SVGAGI. This CDR3 reads CASRNDSPGYTF. CDR3 in DNA: TGTGCCAGCAGGAACGACTCGCCAGGCTACACCTTC.

This chain uses TRBV11-3 with TRBJ1-1; D is ambiguous. The CDR3 runs 12 residues. Germline values: CDR1 SGHNT, CDR2 YENEEA. V was shortened by 1 base and J by 4 bases, with 4 bases between the two germline ends. The CDR3 region is CASSLVGTEAFF. CDR3 coding DNA: TGTGCCAGCAGCTTAGTGGGCACTGAAGCTTTCTTT. The whole variable domain, filled in from reference TRBV11-3 and TRBJ1-1, reads EAGVVQSPRYKIIEKKQPVAFWCNPISGHNTLYWYLQNLGQGPELLIRYENEEAVDDSQLPKDRFSAERLKGVDSTLKIQPAELGDSAVYLCASSLVGTEAFFGQGTRLTVV.

The rearrangement links TRBV27 to TRBJ2-7; TRBD2 might be the D (6 bases). V gave up 5 bases and J gave up 3 bases, with 14 bases separating them. The length of the CDR3 is 14 residues. Per germline, CDR1 MNHEY and CDR2 SMNVEV (reference sequence). As DNA, the CDR3 is TGTGCCAGCAGTCCCGGACCCGGGGGCTACGAGCAGTACTTC. It yields the protein CASSPGPGGYEQYF.

The rearrangement uses TRBV7-9 and TRBJ1-1, with D perhaps TRBD1 (6 bases). In germline, CDR1 is SEHNR, CDR2 FQNEAQ (reference sequence). The CDR3 runs 14 residues. The V and J ends lost 5 bases and 4 bases respectively, with 14 bases between them. In DNA, the CDR3 is TGTGCCAGCAGCCCTAACAGGGTGGGCACTGAAGCTTTCTTT. Its translation is CASSPNRVGTEAFF.

This clone was observed a few times. The chain recombines TRBV6-6 with TRBJ2-7; D could derive from TRBD1 or TRBD2 (5 bases each). The germline gives CDR1 MNHNY, CDR2 SVGAGI (reference sequence). CDR3 size: 12 residues. The V and J ends lost 4 bases and 3 bases respectively, with 7 bases between them. The CDR3 nucleotides read TGTGCCAGCAGTTTGGGGGACTACGAGCAGTACTTC. Translating gives CASSLGDYEQYF.

The V call is TRBV5-1, the J call TRBJ2-7; D might be TRBD1 (5 bases). V lost 4 bases and J lost 1, with 9 bases in between. CDR3 length: 13 amino acids. The germline V gene has CDR1 SGHRS and CDR2 YFSETQ. For the CDR3, the DNA is TGCGCCAGCAGCGGGGCGGATTCCTACGAGCAGTACTTC. This gives the protein CASSGADSYEQYF.

This sequence joins TRBV7-2 and TRBJ2-5; D is perhaps TRBD1 (5 bases). Germline values: CDR1 SGHTA, CDR2 FQGNSA. The V end lost 1 base, the J end lost 4 bases, and 16 bases lay between the germline ends. The CDR3 covers 16 residues. The CDR3: CASSLVRRVMGETQYF. The DNA for the CDR3 is TGTGCCAGCAGCTTAGTTCGCAGGGTGATGGGAGAGACCCAGTACTTC.

V and J are TRBV2 and TRBJ2-3, with 8 positions matching TRBD1. V shed 6 bases, J shed 3 bases, and the junction held 11 bases outside the gene matches. Per germline, CDR1 SNHLY and CDR2 FYNNEI. The CDR3 has 16 amino acids. DNA for the CDR3: TGTGCCAGCAGATCGACCAGGGGGCATGGGACAGATACGCAGTATTTT. Amino acids: CASRSTRGHGTDTQYF.

This chain connects TRBV27 to TRBJ2-1; D is possibly TRBD2 (6 bases). The CDR3 extends over 15 amino acids. The V gene's germline CDR1 is MNHEY and CDR2 SMNVEV (reference sequence). Trimming removed 9 bases at V and 6 bases at J, with 21 bases between. This chain's CDR3 is CASYYGGPTSNEQFF. The CDR3 nucleotides read TGTGCCAGTTATTACGGGGGACCCACTTCCAATGAGCAGTTCTTC.

This chain joins TRBV28 and TRBJ1-2; TRBD1 matches at 10 bases. This CDR3 comprises 14 residues. CDR1 MDHEN and CDR2 SYDVKM come from the germline V gene. Trimming at V came to 6 bases and at J to 3 bases, leaving 4 bases not matched to a gene. The CDR3 DNA follows: TGTGCCAGCAGCTCCGGACAGGGGGACTATGGCTACACCTTC. Its protein product is CASSSGQGDYGYTF.